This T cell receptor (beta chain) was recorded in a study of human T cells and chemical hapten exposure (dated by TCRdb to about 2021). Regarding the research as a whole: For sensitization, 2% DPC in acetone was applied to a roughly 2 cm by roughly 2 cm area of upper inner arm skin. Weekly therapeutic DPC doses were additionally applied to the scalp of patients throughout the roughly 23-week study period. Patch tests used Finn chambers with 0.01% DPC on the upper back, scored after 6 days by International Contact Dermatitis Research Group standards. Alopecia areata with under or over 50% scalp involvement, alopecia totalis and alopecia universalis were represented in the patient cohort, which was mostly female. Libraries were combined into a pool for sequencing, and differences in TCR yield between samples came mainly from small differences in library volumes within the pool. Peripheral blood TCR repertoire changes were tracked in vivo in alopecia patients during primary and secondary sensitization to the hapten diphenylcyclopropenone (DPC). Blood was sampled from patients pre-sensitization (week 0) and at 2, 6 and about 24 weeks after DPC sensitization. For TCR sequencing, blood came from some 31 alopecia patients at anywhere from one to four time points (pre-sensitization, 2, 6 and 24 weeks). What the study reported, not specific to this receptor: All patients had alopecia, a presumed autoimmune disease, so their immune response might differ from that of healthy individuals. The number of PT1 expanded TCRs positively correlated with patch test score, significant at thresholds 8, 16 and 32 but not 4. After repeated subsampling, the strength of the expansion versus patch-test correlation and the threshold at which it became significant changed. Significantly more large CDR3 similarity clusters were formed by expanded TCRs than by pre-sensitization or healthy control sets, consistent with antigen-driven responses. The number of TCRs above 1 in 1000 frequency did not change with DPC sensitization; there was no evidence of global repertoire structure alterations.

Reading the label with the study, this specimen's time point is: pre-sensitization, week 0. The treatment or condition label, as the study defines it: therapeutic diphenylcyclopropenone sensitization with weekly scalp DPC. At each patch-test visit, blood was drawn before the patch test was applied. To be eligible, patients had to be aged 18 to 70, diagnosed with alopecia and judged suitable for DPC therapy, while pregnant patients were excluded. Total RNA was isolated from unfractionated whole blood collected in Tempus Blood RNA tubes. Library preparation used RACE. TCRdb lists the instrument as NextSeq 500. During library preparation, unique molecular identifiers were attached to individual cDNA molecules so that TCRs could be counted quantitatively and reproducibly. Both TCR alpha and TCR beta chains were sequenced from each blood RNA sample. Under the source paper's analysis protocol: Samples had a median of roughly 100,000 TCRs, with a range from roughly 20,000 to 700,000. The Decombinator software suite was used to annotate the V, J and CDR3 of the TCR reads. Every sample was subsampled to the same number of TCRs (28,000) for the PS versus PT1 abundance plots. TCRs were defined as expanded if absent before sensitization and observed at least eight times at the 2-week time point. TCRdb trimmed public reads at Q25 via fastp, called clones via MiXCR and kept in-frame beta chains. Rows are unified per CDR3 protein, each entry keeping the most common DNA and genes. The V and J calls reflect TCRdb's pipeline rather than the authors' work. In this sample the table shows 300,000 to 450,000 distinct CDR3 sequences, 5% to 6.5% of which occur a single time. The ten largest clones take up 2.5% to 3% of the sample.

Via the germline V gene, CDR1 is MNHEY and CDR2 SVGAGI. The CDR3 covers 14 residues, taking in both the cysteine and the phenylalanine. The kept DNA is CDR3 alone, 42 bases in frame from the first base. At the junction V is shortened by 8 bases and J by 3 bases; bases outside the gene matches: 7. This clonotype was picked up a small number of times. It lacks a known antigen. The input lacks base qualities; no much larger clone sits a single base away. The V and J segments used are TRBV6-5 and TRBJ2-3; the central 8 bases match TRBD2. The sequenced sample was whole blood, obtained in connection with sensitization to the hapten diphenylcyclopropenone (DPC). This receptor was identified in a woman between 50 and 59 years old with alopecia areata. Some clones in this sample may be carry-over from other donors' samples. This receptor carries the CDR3 CASAPRLATDTQYF. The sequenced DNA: TGTGCCAGCGCCCCCAGACTAGCGACAGATACGCAGTATTTT.